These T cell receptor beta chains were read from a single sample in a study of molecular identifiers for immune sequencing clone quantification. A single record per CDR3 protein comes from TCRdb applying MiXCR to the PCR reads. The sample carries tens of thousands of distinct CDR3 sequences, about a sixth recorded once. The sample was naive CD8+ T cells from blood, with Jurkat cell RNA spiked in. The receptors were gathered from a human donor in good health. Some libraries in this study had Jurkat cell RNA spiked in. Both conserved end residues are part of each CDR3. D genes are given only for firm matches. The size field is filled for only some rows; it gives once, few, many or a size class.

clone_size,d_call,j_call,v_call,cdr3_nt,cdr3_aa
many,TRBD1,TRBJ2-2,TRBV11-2,TGTGCCAGCAGCTTCCGGGACAGGGAGAACACCGGGGAGCTGTTTTTT,CASSFRDRENTGELFF
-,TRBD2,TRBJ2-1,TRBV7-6,TGTGCCAGCCGCCAAAGCGCGGGAGGTGGGGATGAGCAGTTCTTC,CASRQSAGGGDEQFF
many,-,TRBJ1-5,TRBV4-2,TGTGCCAGCAGCCAAGGGGGCCTCCTTTTTGTGGAAGATCAGCCCCAGCATTTT,CASSQGGLLFVEDQPQHF
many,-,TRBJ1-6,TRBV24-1,TGTGCCAAAACCGGGGCCACCTCCTCACCCCTCCACTTT,CAKTGATSSPLHF
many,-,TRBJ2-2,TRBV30,TGTGCCTGGAGTGAGTCAGGGGCCGGGGAGCTGTTTTTT,CAWSESGAGELFF
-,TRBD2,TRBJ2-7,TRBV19,TGTGCCAGTAGTATAGCATCCGGACTAGCGGGATCTTACGAGCAGTACTTC,CASSIASGLAGSYEQYF
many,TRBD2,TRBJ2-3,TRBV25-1,TGTGCCAGCAGTAGTGGGCGGGAGGGCCCGTTGGATACGCAGTATTTT,CASSSGREGPLDTQYF
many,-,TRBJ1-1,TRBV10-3,TGTGCCATCAGTGATATAGGGGTGTTCGACACTGAAGCTTTCTTT,CAISDIGVFDTEAFF
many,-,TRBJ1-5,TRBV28,TGTGCCAGCAGTTTATATCAGGGCGGTAATCAGCCCCAGCATTTT,CASSLYQGGNQPQHF
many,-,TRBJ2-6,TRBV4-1,TGCGCCAGCAGCCAAGATGAACGCTCTGGGGCCAACGTCCTGACTTTC,CASSQDERSGANVLTF
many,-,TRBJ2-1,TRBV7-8,TGTGCCAGCAGCCCAAACCGTCAAGACTACAATGAGCAGTTCTTC,CASSPNRQDYNEQFF
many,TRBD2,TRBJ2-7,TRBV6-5,TGTGCCAGCACCCTACTAGCGGGGGAAGGTTACGAGCAGTACTTC,CASTLLAGEGYEQYF
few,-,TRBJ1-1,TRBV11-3,TGTGCCAGCAGAGGTGGGGCTGAAGCTTTCTTT,CASRGGAEAFF
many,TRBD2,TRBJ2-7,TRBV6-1,TGTGCCAGCAGTCAGACTAGCGGGAACTACGAGCAGTACTTC,CASSQTSGNYEQYF
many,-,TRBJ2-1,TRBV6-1,TGTGCCAGCAGTGAAAGCCCAGGGCACAATGAGCAGTTCTTC,CASSESPGHNEQFF
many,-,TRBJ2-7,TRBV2,TGTGCCAGCAGAGCCCGAGGGGTGTACGAGCAGTACTTC,CASRARGVYEQYF
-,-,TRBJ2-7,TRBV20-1,TGCAGTGCTGAGACCCAGGACTACGAGCAGTACTTC,CSAETQDYEQYF
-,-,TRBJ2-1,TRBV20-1,TGCAGTGCCAGAGATCTAGGAAGGAATGAGCAGTTCTTC,CSARDLGRNEQFF
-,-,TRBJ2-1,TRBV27,TGTGCCAGCGGTGGTGTGGGATACAATGAGCAGTTCTTC,CASGGVGYNEQFF
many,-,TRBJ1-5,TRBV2,TGTGCCAGCAGCGAGGAGACAGCGATCAATCAGCCCCAGCATTTT,CASSEETAINQPQHF